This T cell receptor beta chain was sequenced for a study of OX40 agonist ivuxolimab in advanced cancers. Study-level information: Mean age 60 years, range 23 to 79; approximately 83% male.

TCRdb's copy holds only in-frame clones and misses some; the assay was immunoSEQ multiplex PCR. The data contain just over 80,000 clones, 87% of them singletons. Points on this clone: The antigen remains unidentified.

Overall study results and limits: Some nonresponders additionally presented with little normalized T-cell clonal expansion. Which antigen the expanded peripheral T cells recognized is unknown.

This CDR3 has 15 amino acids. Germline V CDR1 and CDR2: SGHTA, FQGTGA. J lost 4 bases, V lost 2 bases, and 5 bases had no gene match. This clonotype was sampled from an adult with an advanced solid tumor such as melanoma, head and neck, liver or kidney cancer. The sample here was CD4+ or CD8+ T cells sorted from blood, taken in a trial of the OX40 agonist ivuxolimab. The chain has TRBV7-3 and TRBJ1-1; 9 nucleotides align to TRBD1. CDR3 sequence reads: CASSLVQGQGTEAFF. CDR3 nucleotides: TGTGCCAGCAGCTTAGTGCAGGGACAGGGCACTGAAGCTTTCTTT.